Below, 29 T cell receptor beta chains from the same sample are listed, as sequenced in a study of cytomegalovirus exposure and HLA in healthy donors listed by TCRdb under 2017. Library preparation used the immunoSEQ multiplex PCR assay. A mixture of 60 forward primers for TCR Vbeta segments and 13 reverse primers for TCR Jbeta segments was used in the multiplex PCR. Here the immuneACCESS table is served through TCRdb, limited to in-frame sequences with V and J called. Missing clones are a known gap in these copies; in checked studies unresolved V genes cover under half, and the rest lacks a known reason. Within this sample are some 65,000 clones, with 78% of them counted one time only. In total, the top ten clones hold around 2.9% of the sample. Sequences were obtained from PBMCs. Receptors originate from a girl aged 10 to 17 in good health and CMV-seropositive.

The chain is built from TRBV25-1 and TRBJ1-6; TRBD1 matches at 8 bases. This CDR3 region has 14 residues. Looked up from germline, CDR1 is MGHDK and CDR2 is SYGVNS. The J segment lost 7 bases and the V segment lost 3 bases, leaving 2 bases of the junction unmatched. This chain's CDR3 is CASSDGTGNSPLHF. CDR3 nucleotide sequence: TGTGCCAGCAGTGATGGGACAGGCAATTCACCCCTCCACTTT. The variable domain in full, with the rest retrieved from reference TRBV25-1 and TRBJ1-6, is EADIYQTPRYLVIGTGKKITLECSQTMGHDKMYWYQQDPGMELHLIHYSYGVNSTEKGDLSSESTVSRIRTEHFPLTLESARPSHTSQYLCASSDGTGNSPLHFGNGTRLTVT.

The rearrangement links TRBV27 to TRBJ2-7; D remains ambiguous. This CDR3 has 12 residues. The germline V and J ends were trimmed by 2 bases and 3 bases, with 5 bases remaining between them. Per germline, CDR1 MNHEY and CDR2 SMNVEV (reference sequence). The CDR3 loop is CASSLTGYEQYF. For the CDR3, the DNA is TGTGCCAGCAGTTTAACCGGCTACGAGCAGTACTTC.

The chain employs TRBV11-2 and TRBJ1-1, with TRBD1 matching 7 bases. From germline, CDR1 is SGHAT and CDR2 FQNNGV. V lost 5 bases and J lost 8; bases outside the gene matches: 11. The CDR3 totals 14 residues. The chain's CDR3 is CASSPRQGLPEAFF. In nucleotides, the CDR3 is TGTGCCAGCAGCCCCCGACAGGGCCTCCCAGAAGCTTTCTTT.

The J gene is TRBJ1-2, the V gene TRBV2; 7 bases map to TRBD1. Unmatched junction bases numbered 4, after V lost 4 bases and J lost 2 bases. CDR1 and CDR2 (germline): SNHLY, FYNNEI. CDR3 length: 14 amino acids. Here the CDR3 reads CASSVGDSNYGYTF. CDR3 DNA: TGTGCCAGCAGTGTTGGGGACAGCAACTATGGCTACACCTTC.

This clone has ten or more counts. Other DNA sequences of this sample code for an identical CDR3. The chain uses TRBV4-1 and TRBJ1-5, with no clear D. Germline CDR1 and CDR2: MGHRA and YSYEKL. Trimming removed 1 base at V and 2 bases at J, with 6 bases between. The CDR3 is made up of 14 amino acids. The CDR3 spells CASSQVLGNQPQHF. CDR3 in DNA: TGCGCCAGCAGCCAAGTTCTCGGCAATCAGCCCCAGCATTTT.

This chain joins TRBV29-1 and TRBJ2-1; D perhaps matches TRBD2 (5 bases). The germline V gene has CDR1 SQVTM and CDR2 ANQGSEA. The CDR3 spans 12 residues. V lost 5 bases and J 9 bases, leaving 14 bases between the germline ends. The CDR3 sequence is CSVITRMGEQFF. The CDR3 bases are TGCAGCGTTATTACTAGAATGGGTGAGCAGTTCTTC.

This chain links TRBV28 with TRBJ2-7, with 9 bases aligning to TRBD1. The ends lost 7 bases at V and 1 base at J; junction bases unmatched: 14. This CDR3 contains 17 residues. Germline V gene sequence: CDR1 MDHEN, CDR2 SYDVKM. The CDR3 nucleotides read TGTGCCAGCACTCCGCTAATCGCGGGACAGGGATCCTACGAGCAGTACTTC. Its protein is CASTPLIAGQGSYEQYF.

This clone has a single count. V and J are TRBV5-1 and TRBJ2-1, with 7 positions matching TRBD1. CDR1 SGHRS and CDR2 YFSETQ come from the germline V gene. The CDR3 sequence is 15 residues long. V lost 1 base to trimming and J lost 5 bases; unmatched junction nucleotides: 6. The CDR3 DNA follows: TGCGCCAGCAGCTTGCTGCCAGGGGGTCACAATGAGCAGTTCTTC. This gives the protein CASSLLPGGHNEQFF. Filled out from reference TRBV5-1 and TRBJ2-1, the complete variable domain reads KAGVTQTPRYLIKTRGQQVTLSCSPISGHRSVSWYQQTPGQGLQFLFEYFSETQRNKGNFPGRFSGRQFSNSRSEMNVSTLELGDSALYLCASSLLPGGHNEQFFGPGTRLTVL.

The chain carries TRBV2 and TRBJ2-2; 8 bases map to TRBD1. Germline CDR1 reads SNHLY; CDR2 reads FYNNEI. The CDR3 runs to 14 residues. The trim removed 6 bases at V and 7 bases at J, leaving 7 bases unmatched. CDR3 bases: TGTGCCAGCAGGAACAACAGGGGGATCGGGGAGCTGTTTTTT. Protein sequence: CASRNNRGIGELFF.

This CDR3 reads CASSLTSGGGNEQFF. CDR3 sequence (DNA): TGCGCCAGCAGTTTGACTAGCGGGGGGGGCAATGAGCAGTTCTTC. V usage is TRBV5-1 and J usage is TRBJ2-1; 14 nucleotides match TRBD2. V lost 5 bases, J lost 6 bases, and 4 bases stayed unmatched. The CDR3 spans 15 residues. Germline lookup yields CDR1 SGHRS and CDR2 YFSETQ.

This clone was detected once. The genes are TRBV5-1 and TRBJ2-3; the match to TRBD1 covers 8 bases. The CDR3 sequence is 14 residues long. V shed 5 bases and J 5 bases; nucleotides not matched to a gene: 7. The germline gives CDR1 SGHRS, CDR2 YFSETQ. The CDR3 spells CASSSGGWVDTQYF. CDR3 coding DNA: TGCGCCAGCAGTTCAGGGGGCTGGGTAGATACGCAGTATTTT.

The chain joins TRBV9 to TRBJ1-5; D is possibly TRBD1 (5 bases). The ends were cut back, 0 bases at V and 3 bases at J, with 10 bases in the middle. The germline CDR1 and CDR2 sequences are SGDLS and YYNGEE. The CDR3 consists of 15 residues. The CDR3 here is CASSVDAGNNQPQHF. DNA for the CDR3: TGTGCCAGCAGCGTAGATGCAGGGAACAATCAGCCCCAGCATTTT.

The CDR3 bases are TGTGCCTGGAGTGCTAACCGCCTATACAATGAGCAGTTCTTC. Protein product: CAWSANRLYNEQFF. J is TRBJ2-1 and V is TRBV30; D gene uncertain. This CDR3 comprises 14 residues. The germline V and J ends were trimmed by 1 base and 4 bases, with 11 bases remaining between them. Germline CDR1 reads GTSNPN; CDR2 reads SVGIG (reference sequence).

This chain joins TRBV30 and TRBJ1-3; 8 bases agree with TRBD1. CDR3 size: 14 residues. Germline V CDR1 and CDR2: GTSNPN, SVGIG (reference sequence). V lost 4 bases to trimming and J lost 5 bases; unmatched junction nucleotides: 7. The CDR3 sequence: CAWKGDRGRNTIYF. The CDR3 DNA reads TGTGCCTGGAAAGGAGACAGGGGCAGAAACACCATATATTTT.

The genes are TRBV10-3 and TRBJ2-5; 7 bases map to TRBD2. V trimming: 2 bases; J trimming: 5 bases; junction bases outside the gene matches: 8. Germline V CDR1 and CDR2: ENHRY, SYGVKD. The CDR3 is 15 amino acids. The CDR3 nucleotides are TGTGCCATCAGTGAGCCTGAAGCGGGACGGGAGACCCAGTACTTC. Translating it yields CAISEPEAGRETQYF.

This clone was observed a few times. V usage is TRBV7-9 and J usage is TRBJ1-1; the D gene is possibly TRBD1 (5 bases). The CDR3 extends over 13 amino acids. Trimming pared 4 bases from V and 4 bases from J, leaving 10 bases between. CDR1 and CDR2 from the germline V gene are SEHNR and FQNEAQ (reference sequence). The CDR3, as DNA: TGTGCCAGCAGCTACCTAGGGGTCACTGAAGCTTTCTTT. Its protein is CASSYLGVTEAFF.

The chain carries TRBV4-1 and TRBJ2-5, with 7 nucleotides matching TRBD2. The CDR3 covers 16 residues. Germline V gene data show CDR1 as MGHRA and CDR2 as YSYEKL. The trim removed 3 bases at V and 2 bases at J, leaving 9 bases unmatched. CDR3 loop: CASSHNPLANQETQYF. The CDR3 region has the DNA TGCGCCAGCAGCCACAATCCACTAGCGAATCAAGAGACCCAGTACTTC.

This rearrangement joins TRBV5-1 to TRBJ2-1, with a tentative D call TRBD2 (6 bases). V lost 0 bases and J lost 9, with 7 bases in between. Germline V gene lookup returns CDR1 SGHRS and CDR2 YFSETQ. This CDR3 region has 12 residues. CDR3 nucleotide sequence: TGCGCCAGCAGCTTGGGGAGGGGTGAGCAGTTCTTC. Its protein is CASSLGRGEQFF.

The chain recombines TRBV6-1 with TRBJ2-7; perhaps TRBD2 as D (6 bases). The length of the CDR3 is 15 residues. The ends were cut back, 7 bases at V and 0 bases at J, with 16 bases in the middle. CDR1 is MNHNS, CDR2 SASEGT, per germline. CDR3 protein: CASTEGAGSSYEQYF. CDR3 in DNA: TGTGCCAGCACCGAGGGTGCGGGGAGCTCCTACGAGCAGTACTTC.

The gene calls are TRBV29-1 and TRBJ2-2; 9 bases match TRBD2. From germline, CDR1 is SQVTM and CDR2 ANQGSEA. The V gene end was trimmed by 7 bases and the J gene end by 2 bases; junction bases not matched to a gene: 11. The length of the CDR3 is 16 residues. CDR3 nucleotides: TGCAGCGCTGGGGGGACCGGGACTAGCAACACCGGGGAGCTGTTTTTT. Protein: CSAGGTGTSNTGELFF.

The chain recombines TRBV30 with TRBJ1-3, with D tentatively TRBD1 (6 bases). Germline V gene lookup returns CDR1 GTSNPN and CDR2 SVGIG (reference sequence). The CDR3 totals 15 residues. Trimming pared 3 bases from V and 4 bases from J, leaving 16 bases between. As DNA, the CDR3 is TGTGCCTGGAGCCTCGGGGGGGCGGACGGAAACACCATATATTTT. Protein sequence: CAWSLGGADGNTIYF.

This sequence joins TRBV29-1 and TRBJ2-1; TRBD2 matches 9 bases. CDR3 size: 14 residues. V lost 7 bases to trimming and J lost 7 bases; unmatched junction nucleotides: 11. Germline CDR1 reads SQVTM; CDR2 reads ANQGSEA. The CDR3: CSAFSSGAANEQFF. The CDR3 bases are TGCAGCGCTTTCTCTAGCGGGGCTGCGAATGAGCAGTTCTTC.

V and J are TRBV2 and TRBJ2-2; 8 bases are shared with TRBD1. CDR1 is SNHLY, CDR2 FYNNEI, per germline. The trim removed 8 bases at V and 1 base at J, leaving 9 bases unmatched. The CDR3 runs to 16 residues. The chain's CDR3 is CASVARDRWNTGELFF. Here the CDR3 DNA reads TGTGCCAGCGTAGCCCGGGACAGGTGGAACACCGGGGAGCTGTTTTTT. The full variable domain, in which reference TRBV2 and TRBJ2-2 provide the parts outside the CDR3, is EPEVTQTPSHQVTQMGQEVILRCVPISNHLYFYWYRQILGQKVEFLVSFYNNEISEKSEIFDDQFSVERPDGSNFTLKIRSTKLEDSAMYFCASVARDRWNTGELFFGEGSRLTVL.

The rearrangement joins TRBV7-6 to TRBJ2-6, with TRBD1 as a possible D gene (5 bases). The V gene's germline CDR1 is SGHVS and CDR2 FNYEAQ. The CDR3 extends over 18 amino acids. V lost 5 bases to trimming and J lost 4 bases, with 21 bases between them. The CDR3 DNA is TGTGCCAGCAGCGCCGATCAGGGCCTGACGGCGGGGGCCAACGTCCTGACTTTC. Protein product: CASSADQGLTAGANVLTF.

This sequence joins TRBV5-4 and TRBJ1-4; the D gene is possibly TRBD1 (5 bases). V was shortened by 4 bases and J by 8 bases, with 18 bases between the two germline ends. The CDR3 totals 15 residues. The germline V gene has CDR1 SGHNT and CDR2 YYREEE (reference sequence). The CDR3 region has the DNA TGTGCCAGCAGCCGGAGGGACGTCTGGGAGGAAAAACTGTTTTTT. This translates into CASSRRDVWEEKLFF. The variable domain in full, with the rest retrieved from reference TRBV5-4 and TRBJ1-4, is ETGVTQSPTHLIKTRGQQVTLRCSSQSGHNTVSWYQQALGQGPQFIFQYYREEENGRGNFPPRFSGLQFPNYSSELNVNALELDDSALYLCASSRRDVWEEKLFFGSGTQLSVL.

This clone was counted only a few times. V is TRBV10-1 and J is TRBJ2-7; 7 bases fit TRBD1. The CDR3 runs to 14 residues. Germline V gives CDR1 WNHNN, CDR2 SYGVQD (reference sequence). J was trimmed by 5 bases and V by 3 bases; bases with no gene match: 7. CDR3 amino acids: CASSEETGLHEQYF. CDR3 sequence (DNA): TGCGCCAGCAGTGAAGAGACAGGGTTACACGAGCAGTACTTC.

The chain recombines TRBV4-1 with TRBJ1-1; maybe TRBD1 (5 bases). Germline CDR1 reads MGHRA; CDR2 reads YSYEKL. CDR3 length: 17 amino acids. The V end lost 1 base, the J end lost 2 bases, and 17 bases lay between the germline ends. In nucleotides, the CDR3 is TGCGCCAGCAGCCAAGTGGTCAGGGTTCGCGGAAACACTGAAGCTTTCTTT. Encoded protein: CASSQVVRVRGNTEAFF.

The chain carries TRBV5-8 and TRBJ2-5, with D possibly being TRBD2 (6 bases). Germline V lookup: CDR1 SGHTS, CDR2 YDEGEE. The CDR3 is 16 residues long. Trimming cost V 6 bases and J 1 base, with 19 bases left between them. For the CDR3, the DNA is TGTGCCAGCACCGTCCCGGGACTTTTAACCCAAGAGACCCAGTACTTC. This gives the protein CASTVPGLLTQETQYF.

The chain joins TRBV10-1 to TRBJ2-7; 12 positions agree with TRBD2. Germline trimming cut 6 bases from V and 2 bases from J; bases unmatched to any gene: 5. Looked up from germline, CDR1 is WNHNN and CDR2 is SYGVQD (reference sequence). The CDR3 covers 15 residues. CDR3: CASRETSGGPYEQYF. The CDR3 DNA follows: TGCGCCAGCAGAGAGACTAGCGGGGGACCCTACGAGCAGTACTTC.